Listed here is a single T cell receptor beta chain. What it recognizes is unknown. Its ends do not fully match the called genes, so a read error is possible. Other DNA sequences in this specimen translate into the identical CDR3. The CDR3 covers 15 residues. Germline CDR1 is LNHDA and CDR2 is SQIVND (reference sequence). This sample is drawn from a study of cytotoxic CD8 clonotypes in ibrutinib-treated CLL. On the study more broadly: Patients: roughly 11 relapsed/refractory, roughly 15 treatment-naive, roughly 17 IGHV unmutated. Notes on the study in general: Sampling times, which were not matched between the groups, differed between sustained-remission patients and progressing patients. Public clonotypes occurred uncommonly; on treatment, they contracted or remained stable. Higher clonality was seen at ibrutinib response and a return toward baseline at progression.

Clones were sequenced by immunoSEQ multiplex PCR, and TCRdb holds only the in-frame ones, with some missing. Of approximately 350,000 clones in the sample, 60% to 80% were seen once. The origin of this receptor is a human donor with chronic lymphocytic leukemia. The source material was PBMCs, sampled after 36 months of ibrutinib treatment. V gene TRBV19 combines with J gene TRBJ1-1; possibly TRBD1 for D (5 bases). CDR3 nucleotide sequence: TGTGCCAGTACTGGCAGCGACAGCTTGAACACCGAAGCTTTCTTT. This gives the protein CASTGSDSLNTEAFF.